This paragraph covers one TCR beta chain sequence. Its antigen remains unidentified. Assay: immunoSEQ multiplex PCR; the TCRdb copy retains only in-frame clones and omits some. The table has about 52,000 clones, approximately 82% seen once. This entry comes from a study of identifying expanded T cells in peripheral blood. Healthy donors had no documented immune events, such as infections, while sampled. General study points: Two-week clone count variance significantly increased as total template count grew.

Sequenced input: blood. This TCR was sampled from a person between 18 and 75 years old in good health.

The CDR3 DNA is TGCGCCAGCAGCTCCAACCTAGCTGGTGAGCAGTTCTTC. It encodes CASSSNLAGEQFF. This chain connects TRBV5-1 to TRBJ2-1; D is perhaps TRBD2 (5 bases). The CDR3 consists of 13 residues. Germline CDR1 reads SGHRS; CDR2 reads YFSETQ. V gave up 3 bases and J gave up 9 bases, with 13 bases separating them.